In its sample, the clone carrying this TCR beta chain was seen many times. Other DNA sequences in this specimen translate into the identical CDR3. TCRdb re-called clones via MiXCR from the PCR reads. The table lists 64,000 or so clones, roughly 16% of them singletons. No treatment of any kind had been given to any patient before thyroid surgery. These data come from a study of metastatic and nonmetastatic thyroid tumors. Across the whole study: It was across blood and tumor or nodule tissue from malignant and benign thyroid patients that repertoires were compared.

V was shortened by 7 bases and J by 7 bases, with 13 bases between the two germline ends. The CDR3 spans 12 residues. Input material: blood. This TCR came from a male donor with papillary thyroid cancer or a benign thyroid nodule (not recorded which). Some clones in this sample may be carry-over from other donors' samples. The V and J genes are TRBV12-3 or TRBV12-4 and TRBJ1-1; D is ambiguous. CDR3 nucleotides: TGTGCCAGCAAAGACACCCTCCTTGAAGCTTTCTTT. As protein: CASKDTLLEAFF.